The 28 T cell receptor beta chains given below trace back to one sample, sequenced in a study of blood T cell repertoires in COVID-19. The method was immunoSEQ multiplex PCR; TCRdb's version includes in-frame clones alone and lacks a portion of them. The sample holds roughly 410,000 clones, about nine tenths seen once. Sequencing input: peripheral blood. Source of these receptors: a woman aged 40-49 years with COVID-19, enrolled during active disease.

The rearrangement joins TRBV5-1 to TRBJ1-1, with D perhaps matching TRBD1 (5 bases). Trimming took 4 bases from V and 8 from J, leaving 15 bases between them. CDR1 is SGHRS, CDR2 YFSETQ, per germline. This CDR3 is built from 13 residues. As DNA, the CDR3 is TGCGCCAGCAGCCCTCTCGGAGGGGTGGAAGCTTTCTTT. Encoded protein: CASSPLGGVEAFF.

The chain uses TRBV12-3 or TRBV12-4 and TRBJ1-3; D unclear. The CDR3 totals 11 residues. V dropped 5 bases and J dropped 4 bases, with 3 bases sitting between them. In nucleotides, the CDR3 is TGTGCCAGCAGTCAGGGAAACACCATATATTTT. Translation gives CASSQGNTIYF.

A single count supports this clone. The chain recombines TRBV7-9 with TRBJ2-2; perhaps TRBD2 as D (6 bases). The length of the CDR3 is 12 residues. Germline V lookup: CDR1 SEHNR, CDR2 FQNEAQ (reference sequence). V gave up 3 bases and J gave up 7 bases, with 6 bases separating them. The CDR3 nucleotides are TGTGCCAGCAGCTTCGGGGGCGGGGAGCTGTTTTTT. This encodes CASSFGGGELFF.

CDR3 in DNA: TGTGCCAGCAGCGAAGACAGTCGGAGTTCACCCCTCCACTTT. Translation gives CASSEDSRSSPLHF. The chain uses TRBV9 and TRBJ1-6; weak D call: TRBD1 (5 bases). Germline-derived CDR1 and CDR2 are SGDLS and YYNGEE. The CDR3 sequence is 14 residues long. Trimming removed 3 bases from V and 9 bases from J, with 13 bases in between.

The chain recombines TRBV7-2 with TRBJ1-2; tentatively, D is TRBD1 (5 bases). Trimming removed 2 bases from V and 1 base from J, with 11 bases in between. This CDR3 region has 15 residues. Per the germline V gene, CDR1 is SGHTA and CDR2 is FQGNSA. CDR3: CASSLYVGGNYGYTF. Here the CDR3 DNA reads TGTGCCAGCAGCTTATACGTGGGGGGTAACTATGGCTACACCTTC. Variable domain in full (rest from reference TRBV7-2 and TRBJ1-2): GAGVSQSPSNKVTEKGKDVELRCDPISGHTALYWYRQSLGQGLEFLIYFQGNSAPDKSGLPSDRFSAERTGGSVSTLTIQRTQQEDSAVYLCASSLYVGGNYGYTFGSGTRLTVV.

This clone showed up just once. The CDR3 DNA reads as TGTGCCAGCAGTTTAAACACGGGGGAGACCCAGTACTTC. This encodes CASSLNTGETQYF. The chain carries TRBV27 and TRBJ2-5, with D perhaps matching TRBD2 (5 bases). Looked up from germline, CDR1 is MNHEY and CDR2 is SMNVEV (reference sequence). V lost 2 bases and J lost 5, with 9 bases in between. This CDR3 has 13 amino acids.

The chain combines TRBV18 with TRBJ1-1; unclear D gene. The germline V gene has CDR1 KGHSH and CDR2 LQKENI. The CDR3 is made up of 18 amino acids. The V and J ends lost 1 base and 5 bases respectively, with 23 bases between them. The CDR3 loop is CASSPRERHPRGKTEAFF. In DNA form, the CDR3 reads TGTGCCAGCTCACCACGGGAGAGGCACCCAAGAGGGAAAACTGAAGCTTTCTTT.

This clone is a singleton in its sample. The rearrangement joins TRBV4-3 to TRBJ2-2; D remains ambiguous. Germline lookup yields CDR1 LGHNA and CDR2 YSLEER. Trimming pared 1 base from V and 4 bases from J, leaving 7 bases between. The CDR3 is 14 amino acids. The CDR3 nucleotides read TGCGCCAGCAGCCAAGCTCCGTCCACCGGGGAGCTGTTTTTT. Translated, it gives CASSQAPSTGELFF.

The chain recombines TRBV10-3 with TRBJ2-3; 7 bases agree with TRBD1. The CDR3 extends over 13 amino acids. Germline loops: CDR1 ENHRY, CDR2 SYGVKD. V was pared by 4 bases and J by 5 bases, with 3 bases of the junction left unmatched. The CDR3 loop is CAISGTGEDTQYF. The CDR3 nucleotides are TGTGCCATCAGTGGTACAGGGGAAGATACGCAGTATTTT.

V is TRBV28 and J is TRBJ2-2, with 9 bases aligning to TRBD1. The germline V gene encodes CDR1 MDHEN and CDR2 SYDVKM. V gave up 4 bases and J gave up 0 bases; unmatched junction bases: 15. The CDR3 sequence is 20 residues long. The CDR3 region is CASSYTYRGQRLANTGELFF. Here the CDR3 DNA reads TGTGCCAGCAGTTATACTTACAGGGGGCAGAGACTCGCGAACACCGGGGAGCTGTTTTTT.

This rearrangement joins TRBV29-1 to TRBJ1-5, with D maybe TRBD1 (5 bases). V was trimmed by 7 bases and J by 0 bases, leaving 10 bases between them. The CDR3 sequence is 13 residues long. Germline V gene lookup returns CDR1 SQVTM and CDR2 ANQGSEA. The CDR3 DNA sequence: TGCAGCGCCTCAGGGCTTAGCAATCAGCCCCAGCATTTT. Its protein product is CSASGLSNQPQHF.

Here the CDR3 reads CASSERGIGANVLTF. The DNA for the CDR3 is TGTGCCAGCAGTGAAAGGGGTATCGGGGCCAACGTCCTGACTTTC. The rearrangement joins TRBV6-1 to TRBJ2-6; possible D gene TRBD1, 5 bases. Germline V gene sequence: CDR1 MNHNS, CDR2 SASEGT. CDR3 length equals 15 residues. Trimming took off 2 bases at V and 4 bases at J, with 9 bases between the two ends.

This sequence joins TRBV28 and TRBJ1-5; 10 nucleotides agree with TRBD1. With V trimmed by 5 bases and J by 7 bases, 8 bases remained unmatched. Per germline, CDR1 MDHEN and CDR2 SYDVKM. The CDR3 loop spans 15 amino acids. In DNA, the CDR3 is TGTGCCAGCAGTGAAACGGGACAGGGGTACCAGCCCCAGCATTTT. The encoded protein is CASSETGQGYQPQHF.

This clone has a single count. The rearrangement uses TRBV18 and TRBJ1-5, with D perhaps matching TRBD1 (5 bases). V gave up 3 bases and J gave up 2 bases, with 11 bases separating them. Germline V gene lookup returns CDR1 KGHSH and CDR2 LQKENI. The CDR3 is 15 residues long. The CDR3 coding sequence is TGTGCCAGCTCACCCCTCGGGGGAGGCAATCAGCCCCAGCATTTT. This gives the protein CASSPLGGGNQPQHF. Filled out from reference TRBV18 and TRBJ1-5, the complete variable domain reads NAGVMQNPRHLVRRRGQEARLRCSPMKGHSHVYWYRQLPEEGLKFMVYLQKENIIDESGMPKERFSAEFPKEGPSILRIQQVVRGDSAAYFCASSPLGGGNQPQHFGDGTRLSIL.

CDR3 residues: CASSQGVTGEKLFF. DNA of the CDR3: TGTGCCAGCAGTCAGGGGGTAACTGGGGAAAAACTGTTTTTT. V gene TRBV6-5 combines with J gene TRBJ1-4; TRBD1 matches 7 bases. Losses at the gene ends were 5 bases for V and 8 bases for J; bases not matched to a gene: 8. The germline V gene has CDR1 MNHEY and CDR2 SVGAGI. The CDR3 consists of 14 residues.

V and J are TRBV4-2 and TRBJ1-2, with D perhaps matching TRBD1 (6 bases). The V gene lost 0 bases and the J gene lost 2 bases, with 7 bases spanning the gap. The germline V gene has CDR1 LGHNA and CDR2 YNFKEQ. The length of the CDR3 is 14 residues. The CDR3 sequence is CASSQDTGNYGYTF. The CDR3 bases are TGTGCCAGCAGCCAAGATACAGGGAACTATGGCTACACCTTC.

V is TRBV18 and J is TRBJ2-7; maybe TRBD1 (5 bases). This CDR3 spans 16 amino acids. Germline V gene sequence: CDR1 KGHSH, CDR2 LQKENI. Trimming left V 2 bases short and J 5 bases short, with 19 bases between. In nucleotides, the CDR3 is TGTGCCAGCTCACCAACCGCCTCAGGGTTGATGAACGAGCAGTACTTC. Translation: CASSPTASGLMNEQYF.

This clone was recorded once. The chain links TRBV4-1 to TRBJ1-6, with a weak D call TRBD1 (6 bases). V was pared by 8 bases and J by 15 bases, with 20 bases between. The CDR3 runs to 13 residues. Per germline, CDR1 MGHRA and CDR2 YSYEKL. The CDR3 DNA is TGCGCCAGCCGGGAACAGGGAGCTTTTCACCTCCACTTT. Its translation is CASREQGAFHLHF.

The genes are TRBV9 and TRBJ2-7; D is undetermined. The length of the CDR3 is 14 residues. CDR1 and CDR2 from the germline V gene are SGDLS and YYNGEE. V was clipped by 4 bases and J by 0 bases, with 11 bases between them. The CDR3 DNA follows: TGTGCCAGCAGCCCGCGGCTGAGCTCCTACGAGCAGTACTTC. Encoded protein: CASSPRLSSYEQYF.

DNA for the CDR3: TGCAGCGTTCTGGACAGGGAGGTCTATGGCTACACCTTC. Translating it yields CSVLDREVYGYTF. This sequence joins TRBV29-1 and TRBJ1-2; TRBD1 matches 8 bases. With 5 bases clipped from V and 4 bases from J, the junction kept 6 bases outside the gene matches. Germline V gives CDR1 SQVTM, CDR2 ANQGSEA. CDR3 length: 13 residues. Variable domain in full (rest from reference TRBV29-1 and TRBJ1-2): SAVISQKPSRDICQRGTSLTIQCQVDSQVTMMFWYRQQPGQSLTLIATANQGSEATYESGFVIDKFPISRPNLTFSTLTVSNMSPEDSSIYLCSVLDREVYGYTFGSGTRLTVV.

The V and J genes are TRBV5-1 and TRBJ2-1; TRBD1 might be the D (5 bases). V shed 0 bases and J shed 4 bases, with 14 bases lying between them. This CDR3 comprises 16 residues. The germline V gene has CDR1 SGHRS and CDR2 YFSETQ. In DNA, the CDR3 is TGCGCCAGCAGCTTGGCCCCGGGCAGGGAATACAATGAGCAGTTCTTC. It codes for CASSLAPGREYNEQFF.

V and J are TRBV6-5 and TRBJ2-7; TRBD1 might be the D (5 bases). V was clipped by 6 bases and J by 0 bases, with 9 bases between them. This CDR3 is built from 13 residues. From germline, CDR1 is MNHEY and CDR2 SVGAGI. CDR3 residues: CASRPGHSYEQYF. The DNA for the CDR3 is TGTGCCAGCAGACCCGGACACTCCTACGAGCAGTACTTC.

The rearrangement uses TRBV12-3 or TRBV12-4 and TRBJ2-1; D remains ambiguous. The germline V and J ends were trimmed by 3 bases and 5 bases, with 8 bases remaining between them. The length of the CDR3 is 13 residues. CDR3 DNA sequence: TGTGCCAGCAGTTTTCTCCCGGACAATGAGCAGTTCTTC. This gives the protein CASSFLPDNEQFF.

The chain carries TRBV15 and TRBJ1-1, with 9 positions matching TRBD1. Trimming took 0 bases from V and 1 from J; bases not matched to a gene: 9. CDR3 length equals 18 residues. Germline CDR1 and CDR2: LNHNV and YYDKDF (reference sequence). The chain's CDR3 is CATSRDPSRTGENTEAFF. Here the CDR3 DNA reads TGTGCCACCAGCAGAGATCCATCCAGGACAGGGGAGAACACTGAAGCTTTCTTT.

The rearrangement uses TRBV12-5 and TRBJ2-7; D might be TRBD1 (5 bases). CDR1 LGHNT and CDR2 FRNRAP come from the germline V gene. V shed 7 bases and J shed 3 bases, with 10 bases lying between them. The CDR3 sequence is 12 residues long. The CDR3 region is CASAWGVYEQYF. CDR3 DNA sequence: TGTGCTAGTGCCTGGGGCGTCTACGAGCAGTACTTC.

This clone appeared once. V and J are TRBV15 and TRBJ1-6; 10 nucleotides align to TRBD1. The CDR3 totals 17 residues. V shed 1 base and J 7 bases; nucleotides not matched to a gene: 7. Per germline, CDR1 LNHNV and CDR2 YYDKDF (reference sequence). In nucleotides, the CDR3 is TGTGCCACCAGCAGAGGAGGGGGACAGGGGAGGAATTCACCCCTCCACTTT. Its protein is CATSRGGGQGRNSPLHF.

This clone was detected a few times. The V call is TRBV27, the J call TRBJ1-1, with a possible D match to TRBD1 (5 bases). The CDR3 has 12 amino acids. Trimming took 8 bases from V and 3 from J, leaving 10 bases between them. Germline V gene data show CDR1 as MNHEY and CDR2 as SMNVEV (reference sequence). The CDR3, as DNA: TGTGCCAGCGGGGACTCCTACACTGAAGCTTTCTTT. Residues: CASGDSYTEAFF.

V usage is TRBV5-1 and J usage is TRBJ1-2; 8 bases are shared with TRBD1. Losses at the gene ends were 0 bases for V and 3 bases for J; bases not matched to a gene: 7. The germline CDR1 and CDR2 sequences are SGHRS and YFSETQ. This CDR3 contains 16 residues. CDR3: CASSLDMDRDYYGYTF. The CDR3 nucleotides read TGCGCCAGCAGCTTGGATATGGACAGGGACTACTATGGCTACACCTTC.